The 8 T cell receptor beta chains listed next were all sequenced from one sample in a study of blood T cell repertoires in COVID-19. Sequencing used immunoSEQ multiplex PCR; TCRdb keeps in-frame clones, though not all of them. The data hold roughly 230,000 clones, with roughly 84% observed a single time. The sequenced sample consisted of PBMCs or T cells enriched from blood (not recorded which). All receptors derive from a woman in her 50s who had been exposed to COVID-19.

This clone was detected many times. The V call is TRBV2, the J call TRBJ1-2, with 8 bases identical to TRBD1. This CDR3 has 13 amino acids. V was pared by 3 bases and J by 8 bases, with 5 bases of the junction left unmatched. The germline CDR1 and CDR2 sequences are SNHLY and FYNNEI. DNA of the CDR3: TGTGCCAGCAGTGAGGACAGGGTGAGGGGCTACACCTTC. This codes for CASSEDRVRGYTF.

The chain has TRBV28 and TRBJ2-5; 7 nucleotides line up with TRBD2. The CDR3 covers 15 residues. The V and J ends lost 5 bases and 2 bases, in that order; junction bases with no gene match: 8. Looked up from germline, CDR1 is MDHEN and CDR2 is SYDVKM. CDR3 sequence: CASSTPSSGQETQYF. CDR3 sequence (DNA): TGTGCCAGCAGTACCCCTTCTAGCGGTCAAGAGACCCAGTACTTC.

This CDR3 is CASSLGGGRVYNEQFF. In nucleotides, the CDR3 is TGCGCCAGCAGCCTGGGAGGGGGCCGAGTTTACAATGAGCAGTTCTTC. The chain joins TRBV5-1 to TRBJ2-1, with D perhaps assigned TRBD1 or TRBD2 (7 bases each). The germline gives CDR1 SGHRS, CDR2 YFSETQ. The V gene lost 4 bases and the J gene lost 4 bases, with 18 bases spanning the gap. The CDR3 is 16 amino acids.

This chain links TRBV11-2 with TRBJ2-2, with a possible D match to TRBD2 (6 bases). The CDR3 is 14 amino acids. Germline-derived CDR1 and CDR2 are SGHAT and FQNNGV. Between the trimmed V and J ends, which lost 5 bases and 4 bases, there was a span of 11 bases. The CDR3 DNA follows: TGTGCCAGCAGCCGGGGGACTCGCACCGGGGAGCTGTTTTTT. Its translation: CASSRGTRTGELFF.

The genes are TRBV19 and TRBJ1-6, with D unclear. V lost 4 bases, J lost 15 bases, and 13 bases lay in between. CDR3 length: 12 residues. CDR1 is LNHDA, CDR2 SQIVND, per germline (reference sequence). The CDR3 is CASSSFTGFLHF. The DNA for the CDR3 is TGTGCCAGTAGTAGCTTTACGGGGTTCCTCCACTTT.

The chain employs TRBV20-1 and TRBJ1-3, with D unresolved. V was trimmed by 3 bases and J by 4 bases, leaving 4 bases between them. Germline V lookup: CDR1 DFQATT, CDR2 SNEGSKA (reference sequence). This CDR3 comprises 11 residues. CDR3 DNA sequence: TGCAGTGCTAGGGCCGGAAACACCATATATTTT. Its protein product is CSARAGNTIYF.

This chain joins TRBV7-8 and TRBJ1-1, with TRBD1 identical over 8 bases. Germline CDR1 is SGHVS and CDR2 is FQNEAQ. The V and J ends lost 5 bases and 5 bases, in that order; junction bases with no gene match: 13. The CDR3 consists of 16 residues. In DNA, the CDR3 is TGTGCCAGCAGCCCGAGGCCCCAGGGGGCGGGGACTGAAGCTTTCTTT. Its protein product is CASSPRPQGAGTEAFF.

The J gene is TRBJ1-1, the V gene TRBV4-1, with a tentative D call TRBD1 (5 bases). Trimming cost V 4 bases and J 0 bases, with 12 bases left between them. Germline V gives CDR1 MGHRA, CDR2 YSYEKL. The CDR3 consists of 15 residues. The DNA for the CDR3 is TGCGCCAGCAGCCCTAGACAGATCATGAACACTGAAGCTTTCTTT. Its translation is CASSPRQIMNTEAFF.